Given below is one T cell receptor (beta chain) in context. What it binds is unknown. The entry originates in a study of cytomegalovirus exposure and HLA in healthy donors. Whole-study results and caveats: By a later analysis, the bulk of CMV-associated TCR beta chains appeared HLA-restricted. Among TCR beta chains of equal frequency, HLA-associated ones were more clonally expanded in a later analysis. Productive rates of about 87% or about 30% were seen for most TCR beta V segments in an earlier analysis.

Primers for the PCR totalled 60 Vbeta and 13 Jbeta. Method: immunoSEQ multiplex PCR; TCRdb's copy keeps in-frame clones and lacks some. The sample shows 200,000 to 250,000 clones, and 0.95% to 1.3% sits with its ten largest clones. Germline V lookup: CDR1 SGHRS, CDR2 YFSETQ. CDR3 length: 17 residues. Germline trimming cut 4 bases from V and 3 bases from J; bases unmatched to any gene: 13. The rearrangement links TRBV5-1 to TRBJ1-2; TRBD1 matches 9 bases. What was sequenced was PBMCs. The clonotype was recovered from a girl between 2 and 10 years old in good health and CMV-seropositive. CDR3 residues: CASSPRTGERSDYGYTF. The CDR3 DNA follows: TGCGCCAGCAGCCCCCGGACAGGGGAGCGGTCGGACTATGGCTACACCTTC.